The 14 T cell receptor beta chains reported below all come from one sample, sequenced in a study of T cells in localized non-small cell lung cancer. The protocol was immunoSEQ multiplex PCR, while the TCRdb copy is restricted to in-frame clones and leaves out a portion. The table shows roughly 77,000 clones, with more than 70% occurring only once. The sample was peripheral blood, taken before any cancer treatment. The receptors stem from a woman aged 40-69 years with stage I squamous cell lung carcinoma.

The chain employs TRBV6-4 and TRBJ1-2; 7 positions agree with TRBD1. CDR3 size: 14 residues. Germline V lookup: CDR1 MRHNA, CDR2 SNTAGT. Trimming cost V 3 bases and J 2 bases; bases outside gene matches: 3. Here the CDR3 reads CASSEGTANYGYTF. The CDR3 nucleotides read TGTGCCAGCAGTGAAGGGACAGCCAACTATGGCTACACCTTC.

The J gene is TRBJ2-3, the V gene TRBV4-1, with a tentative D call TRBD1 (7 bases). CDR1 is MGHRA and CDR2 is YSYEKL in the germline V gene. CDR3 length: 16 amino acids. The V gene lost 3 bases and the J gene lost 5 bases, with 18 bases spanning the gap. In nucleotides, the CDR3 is TGCGCCAGCAGCCACTACAGGGGACTTGAGCAAGATACGCAGTATTTT. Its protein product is CASSHYRGLEQDTQYF.

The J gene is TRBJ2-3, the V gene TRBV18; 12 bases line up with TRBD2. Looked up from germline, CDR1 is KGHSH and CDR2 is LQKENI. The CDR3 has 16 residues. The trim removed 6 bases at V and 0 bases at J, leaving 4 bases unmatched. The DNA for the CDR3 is TGTGCCAGCTCCCGGACTAGCGGGGCTAGCACAGATACGCAGTATTTT. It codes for CASSRTSGASTDTQYF. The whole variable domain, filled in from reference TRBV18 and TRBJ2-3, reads NAGVMQNPRHLVRRRGQEARLRCSPMKGHSHVYWYRQLPEEGLKFMVYLQKENIIDESGMPKERFSAEFPKEGPSILRIQQVVRGDSAAYFCASSRTSGASTDTQYFGPGTRLTVL.

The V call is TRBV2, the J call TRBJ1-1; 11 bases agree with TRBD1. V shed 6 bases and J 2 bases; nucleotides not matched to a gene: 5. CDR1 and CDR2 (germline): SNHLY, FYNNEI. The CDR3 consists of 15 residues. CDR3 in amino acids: CASSRDRGGNTEAFF. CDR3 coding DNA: TGTGCCAGCAGCCGGGACAGGGGGGGTAACACTGAAGCTTTCTTT.

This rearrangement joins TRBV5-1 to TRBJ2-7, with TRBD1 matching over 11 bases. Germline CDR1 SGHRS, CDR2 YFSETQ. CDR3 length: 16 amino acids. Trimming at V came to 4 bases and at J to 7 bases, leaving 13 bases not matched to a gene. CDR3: CASSPRTGGAGGEQYF. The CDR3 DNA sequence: TGCGCCAGCAGCCCACGGACAGGGGGCGCGGGAGGTGAGCAGTACTTC.

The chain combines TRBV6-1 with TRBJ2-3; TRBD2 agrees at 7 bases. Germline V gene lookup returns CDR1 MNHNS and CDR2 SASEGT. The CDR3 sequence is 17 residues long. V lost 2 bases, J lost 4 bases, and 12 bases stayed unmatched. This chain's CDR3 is CASSETSLGGGADTQYF. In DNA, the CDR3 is TGTGCCAGCAGTGAAACTTCCTTAGGCGGGGGTGCAGATACGCAGTATTTT.

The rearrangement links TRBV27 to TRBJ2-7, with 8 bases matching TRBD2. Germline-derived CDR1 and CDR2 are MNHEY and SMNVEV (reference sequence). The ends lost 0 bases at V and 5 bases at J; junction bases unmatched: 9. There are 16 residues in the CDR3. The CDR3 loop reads CASSLSAGGRTNEQYF. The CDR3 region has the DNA TGTGCCAGCAGTTTATCGGCGGGGGGCAGAACCAACGAGCAGTACTTC.

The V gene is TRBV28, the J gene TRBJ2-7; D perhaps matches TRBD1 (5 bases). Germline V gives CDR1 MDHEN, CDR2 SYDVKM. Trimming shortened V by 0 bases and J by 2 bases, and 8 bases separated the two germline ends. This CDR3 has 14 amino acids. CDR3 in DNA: TGTGCCAGCAGTTTATGGCAGGGAACCTACGAGCAGTACTTC. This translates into CASSLWQGTYEQYF.

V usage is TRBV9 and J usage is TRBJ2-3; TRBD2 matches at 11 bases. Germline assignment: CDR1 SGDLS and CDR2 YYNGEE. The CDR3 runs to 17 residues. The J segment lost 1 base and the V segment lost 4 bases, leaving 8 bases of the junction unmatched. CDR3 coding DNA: TGTGCCAGCAGCCCAGCGGGACTAGCGGCCGGCACAGATACGCAGTATTTT. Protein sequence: CASSPAGLAAGTDTQYF.

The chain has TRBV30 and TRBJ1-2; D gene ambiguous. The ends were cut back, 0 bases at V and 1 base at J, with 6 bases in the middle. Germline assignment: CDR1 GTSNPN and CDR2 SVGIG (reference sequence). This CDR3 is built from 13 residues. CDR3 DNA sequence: TGTGCCTGGAGTGTCGGACTTAACTATGGCTACACCTTC. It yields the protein CAWSVGLNYGYTF.

The CDR3 sequence: CATSRMMGPEGQHF. DNA for the CDR3: TGTGCCACCAGCAGAATGATGGGGCCCGAGGGCCAGCATTTT. The J gene is TRBJ1-5, the V gene TRBV15; TRBD1 might be the D (5 bases). CDR1 and CDR2 from the germline V gene are LNHNV and YYDKDF (reference sequence). CDR3 length: 14 residues. V gave up 2 bases and J gave up 12 bases, with 17 bases separating them.

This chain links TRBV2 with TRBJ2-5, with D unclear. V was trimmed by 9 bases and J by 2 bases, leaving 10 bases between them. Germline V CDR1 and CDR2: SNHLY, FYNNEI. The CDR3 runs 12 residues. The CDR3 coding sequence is TGTGCCAGTAACGAGCATCAAGAGACCCAGTACTTC. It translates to CASNEHQETQYF. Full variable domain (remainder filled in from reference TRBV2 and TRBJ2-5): EPEVTQTPSHQVTQMGQEVILRCVPISNHLYFYWYRQILGQKVEFLVSFYNNEISEKSEIFDDQFSVERPDGSNFTLKIRSTKLEDSAMYFCASNEHQETQYFGPGTRLLVL.

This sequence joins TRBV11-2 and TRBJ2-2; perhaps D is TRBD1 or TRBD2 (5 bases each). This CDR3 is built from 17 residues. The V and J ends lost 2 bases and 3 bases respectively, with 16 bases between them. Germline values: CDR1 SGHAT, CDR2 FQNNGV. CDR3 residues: CASSLTDRGSYTGELFF. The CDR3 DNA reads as TGTGCCAGCAGCTTAACCGACCGGGGCTCGTACACCGGGGAGCTGTTTTTT. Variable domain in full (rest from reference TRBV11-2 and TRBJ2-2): EAGVAQSPRYKIIEKRQSVAFWCNPISGHATLYWYQQILGQGPKLLIQFQNNGVVDDSQLPKDRFSAERLKGVDSTLKIQPAKLEDSAVYLCASSLTDRGSYTGELFFGEGSRLTVL.

The CDR3 region is CASRKTGGGEQFF. As DNA, the CDR3 is TGTGCCAGCAGAAAAACAGGGGGCGGTGAGCAGTTCTTC. This chain connects TRBV6-5 to TRBJ2-1; 9 bases line up with TRBD1. The CDR3 runs to 13 residues. CDR1 and CDR2 from the germline V gene are MNHEY and SVGAGI. V was pared by 6 bases and J by 9 bases, with 6 bases of the junction left unmatched.